This T cell receptor beta chain was found in a study of blood T cell repertoires in COVID-19 (TCRdb year 2020). Regarding the complete study: Samples covering the acute and convalescent phases of COVID-19 were provided by collaborators in the United States, Italy and Spain. The prospective study material was composed of cDNA or gDNA derived from T cells, B-cell-depleted T cells, or PBMCs. The dataset comprised deeply sampled blood TCRbeta repertoires from subjects exposed to, actively infected with, or recovered from COVID-19. The repertoires were released in a freely available public database meant as a resource for research on the immune response to SARS-CoV-2. The samples were drawn from the first 160 participants of the ongoing ImmuneRACE study and from 1,200 or so subjects provided by 6 global collaborators. The sample metadata nearly always contained a de-identified subject ID, COVID-19 status, age in years and sex. Where available, HLA class I and class II types were taken from metadata supplied by the sample provider and were not determined by assay-based typing. Beyond this particular receptor, the publication reports: Clinical and demographic metadata were provided uncurated, with the amount varying by source and participant.

The CDR3, from cysteine to phenylalanine, totals 11 residues. Just CDR3 DNA is preserved here, 33 bases in frame from base 1. Taken from the germline V gene, the CDR1 and CDR2 loops are MDHEN and SYDVKM. Trimming at the junction amounts to 2 bases on V and 6 bases on J, and the germline ends lie 4 bases apart. The collaborating institutions used their own protocols to collect whole blood in K2EDTA tubes. Collaborator samples were shipped for TCRbeta analysis as frozen whole blood, isolated PBMCs, or DNA extracted from either sample type. TCRbeta CDR3 regions were amplified from genomic DNA using the immunoSEQ Assay, a bias-controlled multiplex PCR. On the study's bioinformatics: Nucleated cell counts per sample were estimated from amplification of reference gene primers within the assay. Sequence reads were collapsed and filtered to measure the absolute abundance of every unique TCRbeta CDR3 rearrangement. For each sample, productive Simpson clonality was calculated as the square root of Simpson's diversity index across productive rearrangements. Entries here come from immuneACCESS through TCRdb and include only in-frame sequences with V and J called. Some clones fail to appear in such tables; in the studies checked, an unresolved V gene covers under half of the shortfall, and the cause of the remainder is unknown. V and J calls and clone size are as listed in that table; D and trimming were resolved from the DNA. The sample table lists some 150,000 clones, approximately 87% of them with a count of one. Around 3.5% of the sample lies in the top ten.

Concerning this clone: This receptor's antigen is unknown. No base quality values were provided; no much bigger clone lies one nucleotide off.

The chain couples TRBV28 to TRBJ1-1; there is no confident call for the D gene. The sequencing input was peripheral blood. The source is a man aged 18 to 30 with active or convalescent COVID-19. The nucleotides are TGTGCCAGCAGTTTAGGGCCTGAAGCTTTCTTT. It translates to CASSLGPEAFF.